The rows below give T cell receptor beta chains drawn from one sample of a study of cytomegalovirus exposure and HLA in healthy donors. Sequencing was performed with immunoSEQ multiplex PCR; in TCRdb, only in-frame clones are kept and a portion is missing. This sample's clone table lists 140,000 to 150,000 clones. Sequencing used PBMCs. The receptors were sampled from a male donor in good health and CMV-seronegative. The CDR3 runs from the conserved cysteine through the conserved F or W. D genes are given only for firm matches.

DNA: TGTGCCAGCAGCCAAGTGGGAGGGGGACTCAACACTGAAGCTTTCTTT
CDR3: CASSQVGGGLNTEAFF
D: .
J: TRBJ1-1
V: TRBV14

DNA: TGTGCCAGCAGTTTGAGGGCAGCGGGCGATGAGCAGTTCTTC
CDR3: CASSLRAAGDEQFF
D: .
J: TRBJ2-1
V: TRBV6-6

DNA: TGCGCCAGCAGGGAGACAGGCCCCCCCTACGAGCAGTACTTC
CDR3: CASRETGPPYEQYF
D: .
J: TRBJ2-7
V: TRBV10-2

DNA: TGCGCCAGCAGCAAGGTACCACAGGATGACTACGAGCAGTACTTC
CDR3: CASSKVPQDDYEQYF
D: .
J: TRBJ2-7
V: TRBV5-1

DNA: TGTGCCTCGCCGGAGGCGGGGAATGAAAAACTGTTTTTT
CDR3: CASPEAGNEKLFF
D: .
J: TRBJ1-4
V: TRBV30

DNA: TGTGCCAGCAGCTTTAACGGACAGGTCGGTGGCTACACCTTC
CDR3: CASSFNGQVGGYTF
D: TRBD1
J: TRBJ1-2
V: TRBV7-9

DNA: TGCGCCAGCAGCCAGGGACTAGCGGGTCGGAACACCGGGGAGCTGTTTTTT
CDR3: CASSQGLAGRNTGELFF
D: TRBD2
J: TRBJ2-2
V: TRBV4-3

DNA: TGTGCCAGCAGCTTATTAGCGGGAAACGGGGAGCTGTTTTTT
CDR3: CASSLLAGNGELFF
D: TRBD2
J: TRBJ2-2
V: TRBV11-3

DNA: TGTGCCAGCAGTGAGAGGCAGGGAGGAGGCTACACCTTC
CDR3: CASSERQGGGYTF
D: .
J: TRBJ1-2
V: TRBV6-1

DNA: TGTGCCAGCAGCCAAGATAGGACAGGGGGCTATGGCTACACCTTC
CDR3: CASSQDRTGGYGYTF
D: TRBD1
J: TRBJ1-2
V: TRBV4-2

DNA: TGTGCCAGCAGTTTGGGACAGGGCAGGCAGCCCCAGCATTTT
CDR3: CASSLGQGRQPQHF
D: TRBD1
J: TRBJ1-5
V: TRBV28

DNA: TGTGCTAGCAGCTTATGGGAGTACGAGCAGTACTTC
CDR3: CASSLWEYEQYF
D: .
J: TRBJ2-7
V: TRBV11-2

DNA: TGTGCCAGCCAAACTAGGGGGCGGTCCTACGAGCAGTACTTC
CDR3: CASQTRGRSYEQYF
D: TRBD1
J: TRBJ2-7
V: TRBV28

DNA: TGTGCCAGCAGCCACCCCGGGCGGGAGAATGAGCAGTTCTTC
CDR3: CASSHPGRENEQFF
D: TRBD2
J: TRBJ2-1
V: TRBV7-9

DNA: TGTGCCAGCTCACTCACTAACACTGAAGCTTTCTTT
CDR3: CASSLTNTEAFF
D: .
J: TRBJ1-1
V: TRBV18

DNA: TGTGCCAGCAGCTTAGGTCCCAGTGGCTACACCTTC
CDR3: CASSLGPSGYTF
D: .
J: TRBJ1-2
V: TRBV7-3

DNA: TGTGCCAGTAGCCAGGGCCTGGGCAATCAGCCCCAGCATTTT
CDR3: CASSQGLGNQPQHF
D: .
J: TRBJ1-5
V: TRBV19

DNA: TGTGCCAGCATCAGGGGGCCTTATAATTCACCCCTCCACTTT
CDR3: CASIRGPYNSPLHF
D: TRBD1
J: TRBJ1-6
V: TRBV2

DNA: TGTGCTAGTGGTTTGGTAACGCAGGGCGATGAGCAGTTCTTC
CDR3: CASGLVTQGDEQFF
D: .
J: TRBJ2-1
V: TRBV12-5

DNA: TGTGCCAGCAGTGATTCAACTAGCGGGAGTGGCAATGAGCAGTTCTTC
CDR3: CASSDSTSGSGNEQFF
D: TRBD2
J: TRBJ2-1
V: TRBV6-4

DNA: TGTGCCAGCAGCTTAACGGGAGCGGATCACGAGCAGTACTTC
CDR3: CASSLTGADHEQYF
D: .
J: TRBJ2-7
V: TRBV7-6

DNA: TGCGCCAGCAGCTTGGGAGGCGGGGGAAACACCGGGGAGCTGTTTTTT
CDR3: CASSLGGGGNTGELFF
D: TRBD2
J: TRBJ2-2
V: TRBV5-1

DNA: TGCAGTGCTAGAGGCGTGGGGGAGCTGTTTTTT
CDR3: CSARGVGELFF
D: .
J: TRBJ2-2
V: TRBV20-1

DNA: TGTGCCAGTAGCCTAATTTTGCAGGGGGTAGGCCTGAACACTGAAGCTTTCTTT
CDR3: CASSLILQGVGLNTEAFF
D: TRBD1
J: TRBJ1-1
V: TRBV19

DNA: TGTGCCAGCAGCCCGGAATCCGGGAGCTCTAGCACAGATACGCAGTATTTT
CDR3: CASSPESGSSSTDTQYF
D: .
J: TRBJ2-3
V: TRBV9

DNA: TGCGCCAGCAGCCAATACAGGGGAGGAGAGACTGAAGCTTTCTTT
CDR3: CASSQYRGGETEAFF
D: TRBD1
J: TRBJ1-1
V: TRBV4-3

DNA: TGCGCCAGCAGCTTGGTCCCCGGGAGTGAAGAAAAACTGTTTTTT
CDR3: CASSLVPGSEEKLFF
D: .
J: TRBJ1-4
V: TRBV5-1

DNA: TGCGCCAGCAGCCAAGCAAGGGGAACGGTTGAAGCTTTCTTT
CDR3: CASSQARGTVEAFF
D: .
J: TRBJ1-1
V: TRBV4-3

DNA: TGTGCCAGCAGTACAGGGGTGAACACTGAAGCTTTCTTT
CDR3: CASSTGVNTEAFF
D: TRBD1
J: TRBJ1-1
V: TRBV28

DNA: TGTGCTAGTGGTTTGGCGGGCACAGATACGCAGTATTTT
CDR3: CASGLAGTDTQYF
D: .
J: TRBJ2-3
V: TRBV12-5

DNA: TGTGCCAGCAGCCTAGGGGCACAGGTTAATGAAAAACTGTTTTTT
CDR3: CASSLGAQVNEKLFF
D: .
J: TRBJ1-4
V: TRBV9

DNA: TGTGCCAGCAGCCAACAGGGGGCGGGAGGAACCCAGTACTTC
CDR3: CASSQQGAGGTQYF
D: .
J: TRBJ2-5
V: TRBV5-6

DNA: TGTGCCAGCAGCTTGGGGACTAGCGGGGGGGGAGAGACCCAGTACTTC
CDR3: CASSLGTSGGGETQYF
D: TRBD2
J: TRBJ2-5
V: TRBV5-5

DNA: TGTGCCAGCAGTTATAGACAGGGGGGCAACACTGAAGCTTTCTTT
CDR3: CASSYRQGGNTEAFF
D: TRBD1
J: TRBJ1-1
V: TRBV7-8